This T cell receptor (beta chain) was identified in a study of T cell repertoires in ileal Crohn's disease. Study summary: Less than 45% were active smokers at surgery; median disease duration was almost 8 years. Surgery for a complication: stricturing in 61%, penetrating in about 39%. The MI sample came from the proximal margin of the surgical specimen.

Clones were sequenced by immunoSEQ multiplex PCR, and TCRdb holds only the in-frame ones, with some missing. Here the sample spans thousands of clones, about 78% being singletons. Time point in this sample: proximal margin of the surgical specimen (macroscopically non-inflamed). This clone came up a few times. Trimming removed 5 bases from V and 3 bases from J; junction bases left unmatched: 9. The germline V gene encodes CDR1 PRHDT and CDR2 FYEKMQ (reference sequence). The CDR3 contains 16 residues. The chain carries TRBV13 and TRBJ2-1; 8 positions agree with TRBD2. Material: ileal tissue. This sequence was found in an adult with Crohn's disease. This CDR3 is CASSGKERGSYNEQFF. The CDR3, as DNA: TGTGCCAGCAGCGGGAAGGAGCGGGGGAGCTACAATGAGCAGTTCTTC.